Each of the 5 T cell receptor beta chains below was sequenced from the same sample in a study of CD8 T cells in ankylosing spondylitis. Study conclusions and caveats: Ankylosing spondylitis blood appeared to carry a characteristic TCR beta motif of eight or nine highly homologous variants.

No antigens are known for them. TCRdb called the 5' RACE reads again in MiXCR, with one record for every CDR3 protein. Of under 850,000 distinct CDR3 sequences detected, around a fifth appear once; the ten largest clones hold around 20%. The source material was blood, either unsorted or a sorted T cell fraction (not recorded which). The receptor set was obtained from a male donor with ankylosing spondylitis.

V and J are TRBV4-1 and TRBJ2-7, with TRBD1 matching 9 bases. This CDR3 has 15 amino acids. Germline CDR1 is MGHRA and CDR2 is YSYEKL. V shed 2 bases, J shed 4 bases, and the junction held 6 bases outside the gene matches. The CDR3 loop reads CASSQQQGAIYEQYF. In DNA form, the CDR3 reads TGCGCCAGCAGCCAACAACAGGGGGCGATATACGAGCAGTACTTC.

The chain combines TRBV27 with TRBJ1-5; TRBD1 is a possible D gene (6 bases). This CDR3 region has 14 residues. V lost 2 bases and J 5 bases, leaving 10 bases between the germline ends. Germline V gene data show CDR1 as MNHEY and CDR2 as SMNVEV (reference sequence). CDR3 protein: CASSLMGADQPQHF. CDR3 bases: TGTGCCAGCAGTTTAATGGGGGCTGATCAGCCCCAGCATTTT.

The chain couples TRBV29-1 to TRBJ2-5; 8 bases line up with TRBD1. The CDR3 runs to 12 residues. CDR1 and CDR2 from the germline V gene are SQVTM and ANQGSEA. Trimming at V came to 5 bases and at J to 3 bases, leaving 2 bases not matched to a gene. The CDR3: CSVSTGEETQYF. CDR3 in DNA: TGCAGCGTTTCGACAGGGGAAGAGACCCAGTACTTC.

J is TRBJ2-7 and V is TRBV7-6; 7 nucleotides agree with TRBD2. In germline, CDR1 is SGHVS, CDR2 FNYEAQ. The length of the CDR3 is 15 residues. V trimming: 5 bases; J trimming: 2 bases; junction bases outside the gene matches: 9. CDR3 in amino acids: CASSPLSGAPYEQYF. CDR3 DNA sequence: TGTGCCAGCAGCCCCCTGAGCGGGGCCCCCTACGAGCAGTACTTC.

J is TRBJ2-1 and V is TRBV5-5, with D possibly matching TRBD1 (6 bases). With 4 bases removed from V and 2 bases from J, the gap between germline ends came to 16 bases. The length of the CDR3 is 16 residues. CDR1 is SGHKS and CDR2 is YYEKEE in the germline V gene (reference sequence). The chain's CDR3 is CASSPETGYAYNEQFF. The CDR3 DNA is TGTGCCAGCAGCCCCGAAACAGGGTACGCCTACAATGAGCAGTTCTTC.